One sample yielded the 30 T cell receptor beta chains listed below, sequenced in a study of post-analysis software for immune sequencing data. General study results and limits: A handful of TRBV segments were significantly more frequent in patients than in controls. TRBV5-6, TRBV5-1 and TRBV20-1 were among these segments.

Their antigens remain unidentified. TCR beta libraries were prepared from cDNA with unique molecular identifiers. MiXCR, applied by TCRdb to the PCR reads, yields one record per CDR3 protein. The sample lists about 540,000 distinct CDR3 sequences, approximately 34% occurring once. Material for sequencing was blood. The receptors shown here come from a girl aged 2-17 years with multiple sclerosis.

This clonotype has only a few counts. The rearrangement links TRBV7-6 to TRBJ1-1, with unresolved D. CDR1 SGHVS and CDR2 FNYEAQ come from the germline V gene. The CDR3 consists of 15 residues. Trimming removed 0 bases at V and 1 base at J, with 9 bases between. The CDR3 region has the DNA TGTGCCAGCAGCTTAGCTGGCCAGTCGAACACTGAAGCTTTCTTT. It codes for CASSLAGQSNTEAFF. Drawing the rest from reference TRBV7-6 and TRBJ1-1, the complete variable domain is GAGVSQSPRYKVTKRGQDVALRCDPISGHVSLYWYRQALGQGPEFLTYFNYEAQQDKSGLPNDRFSAERPEGSISTLTIQRTEQRDSAMYRCASSLAGQSNTEAFFGQGTRLTVV.

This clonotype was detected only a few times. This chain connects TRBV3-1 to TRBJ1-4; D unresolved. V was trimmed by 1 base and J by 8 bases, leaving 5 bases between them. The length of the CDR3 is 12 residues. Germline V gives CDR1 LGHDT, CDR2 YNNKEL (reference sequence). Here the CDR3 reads CASSQVPEKLFF. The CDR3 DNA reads TGTGCCAGCAGCCAAGTGCCGGAAAAACTGTTTTTT.

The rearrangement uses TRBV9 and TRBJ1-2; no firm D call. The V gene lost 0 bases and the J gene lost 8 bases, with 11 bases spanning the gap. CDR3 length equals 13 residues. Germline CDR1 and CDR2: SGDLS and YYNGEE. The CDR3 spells CASSVAEGGGYTF. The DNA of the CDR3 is TGTGCCAGCAGCGTAGCTGAGGGAGGCGGCTACACCTTC.

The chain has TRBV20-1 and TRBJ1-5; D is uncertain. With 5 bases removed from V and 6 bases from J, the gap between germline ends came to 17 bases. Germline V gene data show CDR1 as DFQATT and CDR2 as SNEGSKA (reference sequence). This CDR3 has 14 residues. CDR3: CSAPPRGEGQPQHF. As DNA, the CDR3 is TGCAGTGCTCCCCCACGGGGAGAGGGTCAGCCCCAGCATTTT.

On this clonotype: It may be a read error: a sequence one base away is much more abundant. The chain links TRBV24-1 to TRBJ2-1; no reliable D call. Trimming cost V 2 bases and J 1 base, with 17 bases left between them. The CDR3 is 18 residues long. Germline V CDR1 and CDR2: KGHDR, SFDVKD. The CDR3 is CATSDYPSGVGSYNEQFF. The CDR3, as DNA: TGTGCCACCAGTGATTATCCGAGTGGGGTGGGGTCCTACAATGAGCAGTTCTTC.

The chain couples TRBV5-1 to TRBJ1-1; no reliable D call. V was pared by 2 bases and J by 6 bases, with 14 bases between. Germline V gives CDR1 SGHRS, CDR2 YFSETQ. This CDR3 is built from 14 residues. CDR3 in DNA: TGCGCCAGCAGCTTAGCAGGCGGCAGATCTGAAGCTTTCTTT. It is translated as CASSLAGGRSEAFF.

The CDR3 DNA reads as TGCGCCAGCAGCCAAACGGAGGTCGCAGATACGCAGTATTTT. It encodes CASSQTEVADTQYF. The chain carries TRBV4-1 and TRBJ2-3; maybe TRBD2 (5 bases). V was cut by 2 bases and J by 4 bases, with 10 bases left in between. From germline, CDR1 is MGHRA and CDR2 YSYEKL. The CDR3 sequence is 14 residues long.

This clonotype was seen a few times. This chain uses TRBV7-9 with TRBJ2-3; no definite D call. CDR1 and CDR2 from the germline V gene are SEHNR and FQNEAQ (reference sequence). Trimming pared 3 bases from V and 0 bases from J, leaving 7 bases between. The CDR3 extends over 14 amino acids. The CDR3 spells CASSFDLSTDTQYF. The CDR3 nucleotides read TGTGCCAGCAGCTTCGACCTCAGCACAGATACGCAGTATTTT. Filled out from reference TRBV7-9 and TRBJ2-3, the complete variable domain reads DTGVSQNPRHKITKRGQNVTFRCDPISEHNRLYWYRQTLGQGPEFLTYFQNEAQLEKSRLLSDRFSAERPKGSFSTLEIQRTEQGDSAMYLCASSFDLSTDTQYFGPGTRLTVL.

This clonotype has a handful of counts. The CDR3 spells CASSAGQGDIQYF. DNA for the CDR3: TGTGCCAGCAGCGCCGGACAGGGTGACATTCAGTACTTC. This sequence joins TRBV9 and TRBJ2-4; 8 nucleotides align to TRBD1. Per germline, CDR1 SGDLS and CDR2 YYNGEE. CDR3 length equals 13 residues. J was trimmed by 8 bases and V by 3 bases; bases with no gene match: 4.

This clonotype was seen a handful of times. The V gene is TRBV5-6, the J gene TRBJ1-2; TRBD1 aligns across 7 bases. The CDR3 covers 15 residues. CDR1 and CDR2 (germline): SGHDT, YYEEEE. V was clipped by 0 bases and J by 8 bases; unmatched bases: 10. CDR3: CASSLASHRGNGYTF. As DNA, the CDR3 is TGTGCCAGCAGCTTGGCGTCTCACAGGGGTAACGGCTACACCTTC.

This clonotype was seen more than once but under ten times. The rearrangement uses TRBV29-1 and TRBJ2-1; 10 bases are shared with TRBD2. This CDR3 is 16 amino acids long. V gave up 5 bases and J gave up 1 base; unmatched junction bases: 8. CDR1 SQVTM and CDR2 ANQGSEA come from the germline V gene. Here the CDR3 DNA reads TGCAGCGTTTGGGGTAGCGGGGGGCCTTCCTACAATGAGCAGTTCTTC. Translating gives CSVWGSGGPSYNEQFF.

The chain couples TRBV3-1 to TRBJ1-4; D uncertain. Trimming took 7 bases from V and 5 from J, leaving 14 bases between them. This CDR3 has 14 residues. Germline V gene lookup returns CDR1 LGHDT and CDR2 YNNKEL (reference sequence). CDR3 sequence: CASNQRGGNEKLFF. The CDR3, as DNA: TGTGCCAGCAACCAGCGGGGAGGGAATGAAAAACTGTTTTTT.

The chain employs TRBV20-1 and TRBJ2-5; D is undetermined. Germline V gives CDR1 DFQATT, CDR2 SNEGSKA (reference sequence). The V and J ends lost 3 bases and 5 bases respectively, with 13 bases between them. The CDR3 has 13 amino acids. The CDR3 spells CSASLVQGETQYF. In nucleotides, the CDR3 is TGCAGTGCTAGTTTGGTGCAAGGGGAGACCCAGTACTTC.

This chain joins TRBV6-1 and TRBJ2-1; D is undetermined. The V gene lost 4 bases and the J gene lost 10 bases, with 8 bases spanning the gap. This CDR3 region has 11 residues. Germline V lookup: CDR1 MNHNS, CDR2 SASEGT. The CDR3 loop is CASSAREEQFF. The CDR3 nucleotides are TGTGCCAGCAGTGCTAGGGAAGAGCAGTTCTTC.

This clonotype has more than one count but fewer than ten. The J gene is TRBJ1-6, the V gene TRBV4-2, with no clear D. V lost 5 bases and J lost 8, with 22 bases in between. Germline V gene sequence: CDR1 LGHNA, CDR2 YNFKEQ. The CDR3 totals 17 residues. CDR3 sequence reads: CASSTIASRRVDSPLHF. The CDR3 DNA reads TGTGCCAGCAGCACCATCGCCTCGAGGAGGGTGGATTCACCCCTCCACTTT.

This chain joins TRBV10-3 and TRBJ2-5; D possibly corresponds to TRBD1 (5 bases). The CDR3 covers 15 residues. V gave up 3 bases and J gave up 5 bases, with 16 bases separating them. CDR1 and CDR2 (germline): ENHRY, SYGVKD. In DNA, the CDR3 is TGTGCCATCAGTGAATCTCAGGCCAGGGTTGAGACCCAGTACTTC. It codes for CAISESQARVETQYF.

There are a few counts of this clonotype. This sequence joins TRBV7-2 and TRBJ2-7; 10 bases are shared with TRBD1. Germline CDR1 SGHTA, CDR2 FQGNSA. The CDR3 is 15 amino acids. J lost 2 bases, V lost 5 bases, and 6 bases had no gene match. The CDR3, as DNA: TGTGCCAGCAGCCCCGGACAGGGGGGGACCTACGAGCAGTACTTC. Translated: CASSPGQGGTYEQYF.

The CDR3 region has the DNA TGTGCCACCAGTGATCCCATAGCGGGGGGGGCAGATACGCAGTATTTT. Amino acids: CATSDPIAGGADTQYF. V and J are TRBV24-1 and TRBJ2-3; 11 nucleotides align to TRBD2. CDR1 and CDR2 from the germline V gene are KGHDR and SFDVKD. The CDR3 consists of 16 residues. V was pared by 3 bases and J by 4 bases, with 5 bases of the junction left unmatched.

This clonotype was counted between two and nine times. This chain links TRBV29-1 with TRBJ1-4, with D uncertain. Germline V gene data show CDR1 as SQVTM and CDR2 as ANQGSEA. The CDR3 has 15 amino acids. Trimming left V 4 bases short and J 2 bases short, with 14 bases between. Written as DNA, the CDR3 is TGCAGCGTTGGGGAAGGAGTGCGGACTAATGAAAAACTGTTTTTT. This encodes CSVGEGVRTNEKLFF. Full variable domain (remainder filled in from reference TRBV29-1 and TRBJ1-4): SAVISQKPSRDICQRGTSLTIQCQVDSQVTMMFWYRQQPGQSLTLIATANQGSEATYESGFVIDKFPISRPNLTFSTLTVSNMSPEDSSIYLCSVGEGVRTNEKLFFGSGTQLSVL.

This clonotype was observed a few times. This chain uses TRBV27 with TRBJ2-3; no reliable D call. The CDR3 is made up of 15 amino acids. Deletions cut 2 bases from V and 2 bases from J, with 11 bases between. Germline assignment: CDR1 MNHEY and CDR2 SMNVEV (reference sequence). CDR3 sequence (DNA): TGTGCCAGCAGTTTAAGTTGGGATCTCACAGATACGCAGTATTTT. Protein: CASSLSWDLTDTQYF.

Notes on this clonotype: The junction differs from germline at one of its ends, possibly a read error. The CDR3 region is CAGSGRDSDSYEQYF. The DNA for the CDR3 is TGTGCCGGCAGCGGAAGGGACAGCGACTCCTACGAGCAGTACTTC. The chain couples TRBV9 to TRBJ2-7, with 7 bases that match TRBD1. The CDR3 length is 15 residues. Germline V gene data show CDR1 as SGDLS and CDR2 as YYNGEE.

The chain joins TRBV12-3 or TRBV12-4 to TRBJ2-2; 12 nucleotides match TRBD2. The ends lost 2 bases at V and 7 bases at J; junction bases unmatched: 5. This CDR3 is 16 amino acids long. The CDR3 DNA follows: TGTGCCAGCAGTTTACTAGCGGGGGGGTATGTCGGGGAGCTGTTTTTT. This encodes CASSLLAGGYVGELFF.

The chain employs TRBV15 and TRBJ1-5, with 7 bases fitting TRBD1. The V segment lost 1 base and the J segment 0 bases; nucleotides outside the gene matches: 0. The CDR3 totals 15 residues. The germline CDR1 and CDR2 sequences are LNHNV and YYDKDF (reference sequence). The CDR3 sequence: CATSRGTGSNQPQHF. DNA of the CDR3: TGTGCCACCAGCAGAGGGACAGGTAGCAATCAGCCCCAGCATTTT. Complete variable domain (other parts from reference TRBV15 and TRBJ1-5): DAMVIQNPRYQVTQFGKPVTLSCSQTLNHNVMYWYQQKSSQAPKLLFHYYDKDFNNEADTPDNFQSRRPNTSFCFLDIRSPGLGDTAMYLCATSRGTGSNQPQHFGDGTRLSIL.

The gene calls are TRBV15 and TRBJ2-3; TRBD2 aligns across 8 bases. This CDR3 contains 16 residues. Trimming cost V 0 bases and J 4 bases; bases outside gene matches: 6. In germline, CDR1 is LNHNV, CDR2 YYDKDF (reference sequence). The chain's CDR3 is CATSRERTGGSDTQYF. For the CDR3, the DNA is TGTGCCACCAGCAGAGAGCGTACGGGGGGGTCAGATACGCAGTATTTT.

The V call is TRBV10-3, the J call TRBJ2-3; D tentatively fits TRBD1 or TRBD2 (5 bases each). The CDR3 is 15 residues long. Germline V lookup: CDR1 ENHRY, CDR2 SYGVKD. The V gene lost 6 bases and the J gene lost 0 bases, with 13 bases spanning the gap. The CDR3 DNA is TGTGCCATCAGGGGAGCAGGGATTAGCACAGATACGCAGTATTTT. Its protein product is CAIRGAGISTDTQYF.

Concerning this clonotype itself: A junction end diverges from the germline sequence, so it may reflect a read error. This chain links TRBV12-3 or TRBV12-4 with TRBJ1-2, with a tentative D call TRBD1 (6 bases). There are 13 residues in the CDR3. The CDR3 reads CTSSGPNRDGYTF. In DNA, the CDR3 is TGTACCAGCAGTGGCCCGAACAGGGACGGCTACACCTTC.

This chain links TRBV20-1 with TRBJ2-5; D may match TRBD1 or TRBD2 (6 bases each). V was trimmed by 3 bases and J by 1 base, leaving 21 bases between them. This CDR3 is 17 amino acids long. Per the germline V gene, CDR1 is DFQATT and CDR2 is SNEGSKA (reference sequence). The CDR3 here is CSASARGRGAFQETQYF. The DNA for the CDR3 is TGCAGTGCTAGTGCCCGGGGAAGGGGGGCCTTCCAAGAGACCCAGTACTTC.

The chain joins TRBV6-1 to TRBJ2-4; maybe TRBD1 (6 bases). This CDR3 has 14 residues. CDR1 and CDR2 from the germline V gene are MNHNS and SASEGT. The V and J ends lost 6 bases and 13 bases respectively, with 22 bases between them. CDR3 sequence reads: CASRQGSVRDEQYF. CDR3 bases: TGTGCCAGCAGGCAGGGGAGCGTGCGTGATGAGCAGTACTTC.

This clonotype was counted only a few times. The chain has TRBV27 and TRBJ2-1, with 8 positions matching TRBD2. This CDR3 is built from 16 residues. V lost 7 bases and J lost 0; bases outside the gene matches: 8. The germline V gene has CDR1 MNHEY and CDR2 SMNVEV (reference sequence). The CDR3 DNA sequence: TGTGCCAGCACAGGGGTAGCGGGGAGCTCCTACAATGAGCAGTTCTTC. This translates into CASTGVAGSSYNEQFF.

The CDR3 spells CASTPGESSTDTQYF. The CDR3 DNA is TGTGCCAGCACCCCAGGGGAATCTAGCACAGATACGCAGTATTTT. The chain is built from TRBV6-5 and TRBJ2-3; D possibly corresponds to TRBD1 (6 bases). The V end lost 7 bases, the J end lost 0 bases, and 14 bases lay between the germline ends. The CDR3 loop spans 15 amino acids. Germline CDR1 is MNHEY and CDR2 is SVGAGI.